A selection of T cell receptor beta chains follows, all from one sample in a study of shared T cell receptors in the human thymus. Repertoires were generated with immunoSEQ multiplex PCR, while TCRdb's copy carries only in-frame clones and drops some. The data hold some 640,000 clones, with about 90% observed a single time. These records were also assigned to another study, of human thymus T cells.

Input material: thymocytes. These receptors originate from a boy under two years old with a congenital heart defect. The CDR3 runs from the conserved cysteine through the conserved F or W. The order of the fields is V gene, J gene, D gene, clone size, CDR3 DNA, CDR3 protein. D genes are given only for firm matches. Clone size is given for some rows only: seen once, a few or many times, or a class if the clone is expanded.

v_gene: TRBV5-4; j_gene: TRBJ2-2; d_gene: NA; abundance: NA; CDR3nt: TGTGCCAGCAGCTTAAACCTAGCGCTCACGAACACCGGGGAGCTGTTTTTT; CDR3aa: CASSLNLALTNTGELFF
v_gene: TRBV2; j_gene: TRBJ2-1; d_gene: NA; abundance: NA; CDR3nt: TGTGCCAGCAGGTGGAGCGATCGTAATAATGAGCAGTTCTTC; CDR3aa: CASRWSDRNNEQFF
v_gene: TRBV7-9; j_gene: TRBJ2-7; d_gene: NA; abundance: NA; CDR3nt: TGTGCCAGCAGCTCAGACTACGAGCAGTACTTC; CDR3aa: CASSSDYEQYF
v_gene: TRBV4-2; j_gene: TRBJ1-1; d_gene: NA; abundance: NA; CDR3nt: TGTGCCAGCACGTACTGTGAGGGACATCCGAACACTGAAGCTTTCTTT; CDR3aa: CASTYCEGHPNTEAFF
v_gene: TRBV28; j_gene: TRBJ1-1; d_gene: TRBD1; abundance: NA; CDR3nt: TGTGCCAGCAGCCCTTGGACAGGCGAGTACACTGAAGCTTTCTTT; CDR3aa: CASSPWTGEYTEAFF
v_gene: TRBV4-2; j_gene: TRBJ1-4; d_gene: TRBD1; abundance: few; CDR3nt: TGTGCCAGCAGGGACAGGGAAAAACTGTTTTTT; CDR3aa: CASRDREKLFF
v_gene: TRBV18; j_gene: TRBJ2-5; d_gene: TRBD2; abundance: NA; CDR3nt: TGTGCCAGCTCTCTAGCGGGAGACCTCCAAGAGACCCAGTACTTC; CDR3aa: CASSLAGDLQETQYF
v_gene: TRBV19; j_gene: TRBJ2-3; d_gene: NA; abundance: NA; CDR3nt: TGTGCCAGTAGTAAGACTAGCAGGGGTAGCACAGATACGCAGTATTTT; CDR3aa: CASSKTSRGSTDTQYF
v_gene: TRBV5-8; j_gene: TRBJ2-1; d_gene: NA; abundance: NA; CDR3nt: TGTGCCAGCCCATTGGGGGGAGCCTACAATGAGCAGTTCTTC; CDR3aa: CASPLGGAYNEQFF
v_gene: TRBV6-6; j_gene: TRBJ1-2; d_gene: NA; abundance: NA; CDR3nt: TGTGCCAGCAGATGGTGGAGTGGCTACACCTTC; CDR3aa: CASRWWSGYTF
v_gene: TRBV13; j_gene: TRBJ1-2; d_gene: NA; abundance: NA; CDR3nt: TGTGCCAGCAGCTTAGGATCCCCGGGTCACTATGGCTACACCTTC; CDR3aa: CASSLGSPGHYGYTF
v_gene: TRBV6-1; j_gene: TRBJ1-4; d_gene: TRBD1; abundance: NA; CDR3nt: TGTGCCAGCAGTGCAACAGGGGGCGGGGAAACTAATGAAAAACTGTTTTTT; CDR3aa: CASSATGGGETNEKLFF
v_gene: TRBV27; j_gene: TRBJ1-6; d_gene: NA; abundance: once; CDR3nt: TGTGCCAGCAGGCACGGCGACAGCCGTGATAATTCACCCCTCCACTTT; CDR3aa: CASRHGDSRDNSPLHF
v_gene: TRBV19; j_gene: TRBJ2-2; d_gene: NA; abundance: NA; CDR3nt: TGTGCCAGTAGTATCTTCCCTATAAACACCGGGGAGCTGTTTTTT; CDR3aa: CASSIFPINTGELFF
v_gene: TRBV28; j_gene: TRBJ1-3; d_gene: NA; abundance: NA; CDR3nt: TGTGCCAGCAGCTCCATCGCGGGGAAACCTGGAAACACCATATATTTT; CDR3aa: CASSSIAGKPGNTIYF
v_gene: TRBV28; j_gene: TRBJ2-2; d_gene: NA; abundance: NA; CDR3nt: TGTGCCAGCAGTTTTCCCCTAGTTGGGACCGGGGAGCTGTTTTTT; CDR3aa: CASSFPLVGTGELFF
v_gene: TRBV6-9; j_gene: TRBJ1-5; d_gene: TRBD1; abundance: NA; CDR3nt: TGTGCCAGCAGTTATTCTCCGCAGGGGGGCAATCAGCCCCAGCATTTT; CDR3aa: CASSYSPQGGNQPQHF
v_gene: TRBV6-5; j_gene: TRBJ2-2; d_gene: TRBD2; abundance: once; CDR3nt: TGTGCCAGCAGTTATGCTAGCGGGAGCGGGGAGCTGTTTTTT; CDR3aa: CASSYASGSGELFF
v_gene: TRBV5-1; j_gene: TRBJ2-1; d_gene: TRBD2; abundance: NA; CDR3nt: TGCGCCAGCAGCCCGGTGGGCGGGGGGGCCCAGGATTACAATGAGCAGTTCTTC; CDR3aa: CASSPVGGGAQDYNEQFF
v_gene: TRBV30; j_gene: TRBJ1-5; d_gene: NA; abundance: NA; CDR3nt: TGTGCCTGGAGTCTGAGAGGGGGGGCGGATCAGCCCCAGCATTTT; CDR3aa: CAWSLRGGADQPQHF
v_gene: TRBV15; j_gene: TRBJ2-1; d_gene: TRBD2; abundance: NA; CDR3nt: TGTGCCACCAGCAGCTCCCCGGGACTAGCGAGATACAATGAGCAGTTCTTC; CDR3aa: CATSSSPGLARYNEQFF
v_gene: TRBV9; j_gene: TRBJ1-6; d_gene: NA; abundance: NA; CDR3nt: TGTGCCAGCAGCGCCCTTGACAGGAAAAATTCACCCCTCCACTTT; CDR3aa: CASSALDRKNSPLHF
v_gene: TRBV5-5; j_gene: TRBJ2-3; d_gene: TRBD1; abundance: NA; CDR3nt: TGTGCCAGCAGCTTGGATTCATTCCGGGGGACAGGGACAGATACGCAGTATTTT; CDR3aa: CASSLDSFRGTGTDTQYF
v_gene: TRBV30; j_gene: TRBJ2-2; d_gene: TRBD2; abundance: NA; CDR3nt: TGTGCCTGGAGACCGACTAGCGGGGGGGCTAGGACCGGGGAGCTGTTTTTT; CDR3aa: CAWRPTSGGARTGELFF
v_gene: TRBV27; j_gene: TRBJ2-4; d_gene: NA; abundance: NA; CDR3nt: TGTGCCAGCAGTTTACGCCAACAGGGCCTAGCCAAAAACATTCAGTACTTC; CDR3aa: CASSLRQQGLAKNIQYF
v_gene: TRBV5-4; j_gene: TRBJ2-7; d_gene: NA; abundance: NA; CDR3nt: TGTGCCAGCAGCTTATCAGGGGGGGAGCAGTACTTC; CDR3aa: CASSLSGGEQYF
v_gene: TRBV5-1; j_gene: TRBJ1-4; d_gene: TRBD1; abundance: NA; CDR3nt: TGCGCCAGCAGCTTGGGCACCGGGACAGGGCCTTTTGGTGAAAAACTGTTTTTT; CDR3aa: CASSLGTGTGPFGEKLFF
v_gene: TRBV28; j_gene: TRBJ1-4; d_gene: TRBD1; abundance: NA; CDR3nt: TGTGCCAGCAGTTTAGGGGACAGGGAACGCGAAAAACTGTTTTTT; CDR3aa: CASSLGDREREKLFF
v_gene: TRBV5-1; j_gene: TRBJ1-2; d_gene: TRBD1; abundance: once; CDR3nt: TGCGCCAGCAGCCCGGCTGGGACAGGGGCTCTCGTCTATAATGGCTACACCTTC; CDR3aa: CASSPAGTGALVYNGYTF
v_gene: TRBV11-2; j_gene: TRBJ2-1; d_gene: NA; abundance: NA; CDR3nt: TGTGCCAGCACCTCATCCCCAGGCTCCTACAATGAGCAGTTCTTC; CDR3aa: CASTSSPGSYNEQFF
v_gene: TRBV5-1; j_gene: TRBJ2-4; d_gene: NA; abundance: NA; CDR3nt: TGCGCCAGCAGCTTGCTCGGATGGGGGCGCGATACCATTCTAGCCAAAAACATTCAGTACTTC; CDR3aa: CASSLLGWGRDTILAKNIQYF
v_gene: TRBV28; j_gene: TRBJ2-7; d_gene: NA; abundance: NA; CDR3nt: TGTGCCAGCAGTTCGCGGCGGGGGCTCCCCTACGAGCAGTACTTC; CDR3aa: CASSSRRGLPYEQYF
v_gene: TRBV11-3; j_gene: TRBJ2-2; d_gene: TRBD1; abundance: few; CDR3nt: TGTGCCAGCAGCCCTCAGGGGGCCGGGGAGCTGTTTTTT; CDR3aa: CASSPQGAGELFF
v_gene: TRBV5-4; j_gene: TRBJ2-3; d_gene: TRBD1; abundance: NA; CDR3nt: TGTGCCAGCAGCTTGCCGACAGGGCTCTCAGATACGCAGTATTTT; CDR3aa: CASSLPTGLSDTQYF
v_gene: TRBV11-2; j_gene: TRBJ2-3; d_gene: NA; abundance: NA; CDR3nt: TGTGCCAGCAGCTTAGACCACCAGCGGGGCACAGATACGCAGTATTTT; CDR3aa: CASSLDHQRGTDTQYF
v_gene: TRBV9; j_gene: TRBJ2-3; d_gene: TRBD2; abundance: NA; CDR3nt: TGTGCCAGCAGCGTAGGAGAGCGGGGACGATGGGATACGCAGTATTTT; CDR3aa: CASSVGERGRWDTQYF
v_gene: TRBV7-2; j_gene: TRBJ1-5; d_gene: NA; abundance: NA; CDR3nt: TGTGCCAGCAGCTTAGAGGCCGACAAGGGGGGGTATAGCAATCAGCCCCAGCATTTT; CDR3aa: CASSLEADKGGYSNQPQHF
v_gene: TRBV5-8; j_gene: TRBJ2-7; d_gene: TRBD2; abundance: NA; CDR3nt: TGTGCCAGCAAAAGGACTAGGCACTACGAGCAGTACTTC; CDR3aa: CASKRTRHYEQYF
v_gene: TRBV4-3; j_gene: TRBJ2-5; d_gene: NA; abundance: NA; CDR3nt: TGCGCCAGCAGCCACGGGGTGCAAGAGACCCAGTACTTC; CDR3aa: CASSHGVQETQYF
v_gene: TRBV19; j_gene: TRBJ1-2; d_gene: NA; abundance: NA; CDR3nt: TGTGCCAGTAGCACGACAGAGATATATGGCTACACCTTC; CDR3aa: CASSTTEIYGYTF
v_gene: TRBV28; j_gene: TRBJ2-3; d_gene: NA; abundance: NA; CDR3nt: TGTGCCACAGGGGCGTCAGATACGCAGTATTTT; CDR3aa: CATGASDTQYF
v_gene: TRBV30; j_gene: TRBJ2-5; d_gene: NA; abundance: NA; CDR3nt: TGTGCCTGGGGCGGGGTGGGCAGGGAGACCCAGTACTTC; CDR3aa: CAWGGVGRETQYF
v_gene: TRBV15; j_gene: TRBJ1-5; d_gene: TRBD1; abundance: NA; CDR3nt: TGTGCCACCAGCAGAGACCGCGAAGACAGGGTAGCTCCAAATCAGCCCCAGCATTTT; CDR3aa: CATSRDREDRVAPNQPQHF
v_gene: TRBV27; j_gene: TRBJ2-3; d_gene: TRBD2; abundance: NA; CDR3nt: TGTGCCAGCAGTTTAGGTCCCTCCGGGCGGGAGAGGACAGATACGCAGTATTTT; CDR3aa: CASSLGPSGRERTDTQYF
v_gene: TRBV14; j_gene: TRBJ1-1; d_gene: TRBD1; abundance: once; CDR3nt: TGTGCCAGCAGCCAAGGGGACAGGTTAAGAGGCACTGAAGCTTTCTTT; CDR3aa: CASSQGDRLRGTEAFF
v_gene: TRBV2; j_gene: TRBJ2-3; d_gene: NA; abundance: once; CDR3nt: TGTGCCAGCAGTAGGGTTAGCGTAACAGATACGCAGTATTTT; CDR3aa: CASSRVSVTDTQYF
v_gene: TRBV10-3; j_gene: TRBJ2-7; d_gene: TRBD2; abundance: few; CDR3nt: TGTGCCACCAACCTAGGGACTAGCGGGACCTACGAGCAGTACTTC; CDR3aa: CATNLGTSGTYEQYF
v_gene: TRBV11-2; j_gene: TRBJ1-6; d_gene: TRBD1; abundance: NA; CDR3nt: TGTGCCAGCAGTCTAACCCGGAGACAGGGGAGTAATTCACCCCTCCACTTT; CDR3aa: CASSLTRRQGSNSPLHF
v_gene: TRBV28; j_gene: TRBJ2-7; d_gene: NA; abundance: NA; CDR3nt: TGTGCCAGCAGTTTCCAGACTCACTCCGTATCCTACGAGCAGTACTTC; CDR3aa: CASSFQTHSVSYEQYF
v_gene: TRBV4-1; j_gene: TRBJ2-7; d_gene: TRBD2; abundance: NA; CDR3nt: TGCGCCAGCAGCCAAGACGTGGCAGCTAGCGGGAACTACGAGCAGTACTTC; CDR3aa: CASSQDVAASGNYEQYF
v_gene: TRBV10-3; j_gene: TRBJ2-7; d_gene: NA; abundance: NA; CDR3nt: TGTGCCATCAGGACGAAACCCATTCGGGGGCGAGACAGGGACGAGAGGGGCCACGAGCAGTACTTC; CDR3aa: CAIRTKPIRGRDRDERGHEQYF
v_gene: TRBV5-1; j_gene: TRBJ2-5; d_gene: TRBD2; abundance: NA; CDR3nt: TGCGCCAGCAGCTTGGAGGGACTAGCTGGGGGAATGGAGACCCAGTACTTC; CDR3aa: CASSLEGLAGGMETQYF
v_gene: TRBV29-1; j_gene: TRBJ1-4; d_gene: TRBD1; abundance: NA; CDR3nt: TGCAGCGTTGAAATTAAGACAGGGGTTAATGAAAAACTGTTTTTT; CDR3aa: CSVEIKTGVNEKLFF